These 20 T cell receptor beta chains were sequenced from one sample in a study of cytomegalovirus exposure and HLA in healthy donors. It was with 60 Vbeta and 13 Jbeta primers that the PCR ran. Profiled with immunoSEQ multiplex PCR; TCRdb holds only in-frame clones, not every one. The sample carries approximately 120,000 clones, roughly 68% recorded once. Sequencing was done on a sample of PBMCs. Receptors originate from a woman aged 50 to 60 in good health and CMV-seropositive.

The rearrangement joins TRBV30 to TRBJ2-2; D possibly corresponds to TRBD1 (5 bases). This CDR3 has 16 residues. Trimming took off 4 bases at V and 4 bases at J, with 19 bases between the two ends. CDR1 is GTSNPN, CDR2 SVGIG, per germline (reference sequence). The CDR3 here is CAWTLKGRWGTGELFF. CDR3 nucleotides: TGTGCCTGGACTTTGAAGGGGCGCTGGGGCACCGGGGAGCTGTTTTTT. The whole variable domain, remainder taken from reference TRBV30 and TRBJ2-2, is SQTIHQWPATLVQPVGSPLSLECTVEGTSNPNLYWYRQAAGRGLQLLFYSVGIGQISSEVPQNLSASRPQDRQFILSSKKLLLSDSGFYLCAWTLKGRWGTGELFFGEGSRLTVL.

This chain joins TRBV9 and TRBJ1-3; 7 bases map to TRBD1. V trimming: 0 bases; J trimming: 3 bases; junction bases outside the gene matches: 12. CDR1 is SGDLS, CDR2 YYNGEE, per germline. This CDR3 has 18 amino acids. The CDR3 protein is CASSVATIGTAIGNTIYF. The CDR3 DNA is TGTGCCAGCAGCGTAGCTACGATCGGGACAGCGATTGGAAACACCATATATTTT.

The gene calls are TRBV28 and TRBJ2-7; D might be TRBD2 (6 bases). From germline, CDR1 is MDHEN and CDR2 SYDVKM. The CDR3 has 15 residues. Trimming pared 10 bases from V and 4 bases from J, leaving 23 bases between. CDR3 amino acids: CATSRGSGPLYEQYF. CDR3 nucleotide sequence: TGTGCCACTTCCCGGGGCAGCGGGCCACTATACGAGCAGTACTTC.

V is TRBV6-1 and J is TRBJ2-5, with D tentatively TRBD1 (6 bases). The CDR3 spans 14 residues. Germline V gives CDR1 MNHNS, CDR2 SASEGT. V was shortened by 2 bases and J by 10 bases, with 17 bases between the two germline ends. CDR3 in amino acids: CASSETINGGGQYF. In DNA form, the CDR3 reads TGTGCCAGCAGTGAAACTATTAATGGGGGCGGCCAGTACTTC.

This clone came up once. This sequence joins TRBV4-3 and TRBJ1-6; D is possibly TRBD1 (6 bases). CDR3 length: 16 amino acids. V gave up 0 bases and J gave up 8 bases, with 14 bases separating them. Germline V gene sequence: CDR1 LGHNA, CDR2 YSLEER. CDR3 region: CASSQEVAGTYSPLHF. The CDR3 region has the DNA TGCGCCAGCAGCCAAGAGGTGGCAGGGACATATTCACCCCTCCACTTT.

The gene calls are TRBV7-2 and TRBJ2-7; 7 positions agree with TRBD2. CDR3 size: 15 residues. Germline-derived CDR1 and CDR2 are SGHTA and FQGNSA. With 1 base clipped from V and 3 bases from J, the junction kept 6 bases outside the gene matches. In DNA form, the CDR3 reads TGTGCCAGCAGCTTAGTGGGGGAGGGGAGCTACGAGCAGTACTTC. Encoded protein: CASSLVGEGSYEQYF.

This clone is medium-sized in the sample. The chain has TRBV5-6 and TRBJ2-3, with TRBD2 matching over 10 bases. CDR3 size: 15 residues. Germline values: CDR1 SGHDT, CDR2 YYEEEE. The V gene end was trimmed by 0 bases and the J gene end by 5 bases; junction bases not matched to a gene: 3. In DNA form, the CDR3 reads TGTGCCAGCAGCTTGGAGCGGGGGGGTGGAGATACGCAGTATTTT. This sequence encodes CASSLERGGGDTQYF. Drawing the rest from reference TRBV5-6 and TRBJ2-3, the complete variable domain is DAGVTQSPTHLIKTRGQQVTLRCSPKSGHDTVSWYQQALGQGPQFIFQYYEEEERQRGNFPDRFSGHQFPNYSSELNVNALLLGDSALYLCASSLERGGGDTQYFGPGTRLTVL.

Regarding this clone: One end of the junction does not line up with germline, which may come from a read error. The same CDR3 can be traced to other DNA sequences in this sample. The rearrangement uses TRBV7-3 and TRBJ1-6; D gene ambiguous. In germline, CDR1 is SGHTA, CDR2 FQGTGA. The CDR3 has 15 residues. Here the CDR3 reads CASSLTPDVDSPLHF. The CDR3 DNA follows: TGCGCCAGCAGCTTAACCCCAGATGTGGATTCACCCCTCCACTTT.

J is TRBJ1-2 and V is TRBV28; the D is unclear. Between the trimmed V and J ends, which lost 6 bases and 2 bases, there was a span of 7 bases. This CDR3 region has 12 residues. From germline, CDR1 is MDHEN and CDR2 SYDVKM. CDR3 residues: CASRVRNYGYTF. The DNA of the CDR3 is TGTGCCAGCAGAGTTCGGAACTATGGCTACACCTTC.

The chain combines TRBV7-2 with TRBJ1-4; D not resolved. Germline-derived CDR1 and CDR2 are SGHTA and FQGNSA. The CDR3 is made up of 14 amino acids. V lost 5 bases, J lost 0 bases, and 7 bases lay in between. CDR3 in DNA: TGTGCCAGCAGCCCCTTTACAACTAATGAAAAACTGTTTTTT. Translating gives CASSPFTTNEKLFF.

This clone appeared a single time. The chain recombines TRBV6-1 with TRBJ2-7; the D is unclear. Trimming removed 2 bases from V and 5 bases from J, with 16 bases in between. CDR3 length: 15 amino acids. CDR1 and CDR2 (germline): MNHNS, SASEGT. CDR3 sequence (DNA): TGTGCCAGCAGTGAAAAGAACGCACGAAGAGACGAGCAGTACTTC. This translates into CASSEKNARRDEQYF.

The CDR3 DNA is TGTGCCAGCAGCTTAGAGGCAGGGAAATACTACGAGCAGTACTTC. Translated, it gives CASSLEAGKYYEQYF. The V gene is TRBV11-2, the J gene TRBJ2-5; possibly TRBD1 for D (5 bases). The DNA end is a closer match to TRBJ2-7, so the J assignment may be wrong. Germline V CDR1 and CDR2: SGHAT, FQNNGV. This CDR3 spans 15 amino acids.

The chain links TRBV5-1 to TRBJ1-4; TRBD1 matches 11 bases. Germline V gene sequence: CDR1 SGHRS, CDR2 YFSETQ. CDR3 length: 14 amino acids. V was clipped by 6 bases and J by 8 bases; unmatched bases: 6. This CDR3 is CASNRGQGEEKLFF. DNA of the CDR3: TGCGCCAGCAATAGGGGACAGGGGGAAGAAAAACTGTTTTTT. The full variable domain, rest sourced from reference TRBV5-1 and TRBJ1-4, is KAGVTQTPRYLIKTRGQQVTLSCSPISGHRSVSWYQQTPGQGLQFLFEYFSETQRNKGNFPGRFSGRQFSNSRSEMNVSTLELGDSALYLCASNRGQGEEKLFFGSGTQLSVL.

The V gene is TRBV2, the J gene TRBJ2-7; tentatively, D is TRBD1 (5 bases). The CDR3 sequence is 14 residues long. Trimming took 6 bases from V and 5 from J, leaving 17 bases between them. The germline CDR1 and CDR2 sequences are SNHLY and FYNNEI. CDR3 protein: CASRIEIGAHEQYF. The CDR3, as DNA: TGTGCCAGCAGAATAGAAATAGGGGCCCACGAGCAGTACTTC.

V and J are TRBV28 and TRBJ2-5; TRBD1 is a possible D gene (5 bases). CDR1 and CDR2 (germline): MDHEN, SYDVKM. The length of the CDR3 is 14 residues. The V gene lost 5 bases and the J gene lost 3 bases, with 13 bases spanning the gap. CDR3 sequence (DNA): TGTGCCAGCAGTCCATGGACACAAAAAGAGACCCAGTACTTC. The encoded protein is CASSPWTQKETQYF. Full variable domain (rest looked up from reference TRBV28 and TRBJ2-5): DVKVTQSSRYLVKRTGEKVFLECVQDMDHENMFWYRQDPGLGLRLIYFSYDVKMKEKGDIPEGYSVSREKKERFSLILESASTNQTSMYLCASSPWTQKETQYFGPGTRLLVL.

This clone has only one observation. The J gene is TRBJ2-7, the V gene TRBV6-6, with a possible D match to TRBD2 (5 bases). Trimming took 2 bases from V and 7 from J, leaving 12 bases between them. The CDR3 consists of 13 residues. Germline V gene sequence: CDR1 MNHNY, CDR2 SVGAGI (reference sequence). In nucleotides, the CDR3 is TGTGCCAGCAGTTACGACCCGACGGGGGAGCAGTACTTC. Protein: CASSYDPTGEQYF.

This clone was recorded a few times. This rearrangement joins TRBV6-5 to TRBJ1-5; D is uncertain. The CDR3 totals 15 residues. Germline assignment: CDR1 MNHEY and CDR2 SVGAGI. The V and J ends lost 6 bases and 2 bases respectively, with 14 bases between them. The CDR3 spells CASRLGRAGNQPQHF. As DNA, the CDR3 is TGTGCCAGCAGACTTGGGAGAGCGGGCAATCAGCCCCAGCATTTT.

The V call is TRBV7-2, the J call TRBJ2-1, with a tentative D call TRBD1 (5 bases). Trimming shortened V by 5 bases and J by 0 bases, and 14 bases separated the two germline ends. Germline V CDR1 and CDR2: SGHTA, FQGNSA. The CDR3 is 16 residues long. The CDR3 DNA is TGTGCCAGCAGCCCCCCTTCAGGGTTCTCCTACAATGAGCAGTTCTTC. This encodes CASSPPSGFSYNEQFF.

V usage is TRBV10-2 and J usage is TRBJ2-7, with 10 bases matching TRBD2. This CDR3 contains 15 residues. J was trimmed by 0 bases and V by 6 bases; bases with no gene match: 5. Per germline, CDR1 WSHSY and CDR2 SAAADI. CDR3 region: CASRVTSGPSYEQYF. CDR3 DNA: TGCGCCAGCAGGGTGACTAGCGGGCCCTCCTACGAGCAGTACTTC.

The chain is built from TRBV11-3 and TRBJ2-3; TRBD2 matches 7 bases. Germline V gives CDR1 SGHNT, CDR2 YENEEA. Trimming at V came to 1 base and at J to 3 bases, leaving 7 bases not matched to a gene. This CDR3 comprises 16 residues. CDR3 in amino acids: CASSLGQRGKTDTQYF. The CDR3 coding sequence is TGTGCCAGCAGCTTAGGTCAGCGGGGTAAGACAGATACGCAGTATTTT.